The 4 T cell receptor beta chains below come from one sample, sequenced in a study of CD8+ T cells in alopecia areata. As for treatment: oral pan-JAK inhibitor, 5-10 mg twice daily. After isolation, RNA underwent reverse transcription to generate cDNA as the sequencing template. Here immunoSEQ multiplex PCR was the method, and the copy in TCRdb shows in-frame clones only, minus some. The sample has roughly 140,000 clones; 82% are singletons. Sequenced material: CD8+ T cells sorted from blood, taken at week 4, from a patient treated with tofacitinib. The receptors derive from a human donor with alopecia areata.

The rearrangement joins TRBV7-9 to TRBJ1-6, with D perhaps matching TRBD1 (5 bases). Germline V lookup: CDR1 SEHNR, CDR2 FQNEAQ (reference sequence). Trimming took off 6 bases at V and 8 bases at J, with 11 bases between the two ends. CDR3 length: 13 residues. The CDR3 nucleotides read TGTGCCAGCAGGCAAATAGGGGATTCACCCCTCCACTTT. This gives the protein CASRQIGDSPLHF.

This chain uses TRBV5-1 with TRBJ2-7; 10 bases align to TRBD2. CDR1 is SGHRS and CDR2 is YFSETQ in the germline V gene. The CDR3 contains 14 residues. Trimming removed 5 bases from V and 4 bases from J; junction bases left unmatched: 6. The CDR3 DNA sequence: TGCGCCAGCAGTTCCGGGACTAGCGCTTACGAGCAGTACTTC. It encodes CASSSGTSAYEQYF.

The chain combines TRBV7-9 with TRBJ2-1; D not certain. Germline CDR1 reads SEHNR; CDR2 reads FQNEAQ (reference sequence). The CDR3 totals 13 residues. V was cut by 3 bases and J by 4 bases, with 7 bases left in between. The CDR3 loop is CASSLDAYNEQFF. CDR3 sequence (DNA): TGTGCCAGCAGCTTGGATGCTTACAATGAGCAGTTCTTC. Looking up the rest from reference TRBV7-9 and TRBJ2-1 gives the full variable domain: DTGVSQNPRHKITKRGQNVTFRCDPISEHNRLYWYRQTLGQGPEFLTYFQNEAQLEKSRLLSDRFSAERPKGSFSTLEIQRTEQGDSAMYLCASSLDAYNEQFFGPGTRLTVL.

The rearrangement uses TRBV27 and TRBJ2-6; the D is unclear. CDR1 is MNHEY and CDR2 is SMNVEV in the germline V gene (reference sequence). Trimming stripped 3 bases from V and 6 bases from J, with 6 bases between. The CDR3 has 13 residues. The CDR3 region is CASSFLQANVLTF. The CDR3 region has the DNA TGTGCCAGCAGTTTCCTCCAGGCCAACGTCCTGACTTTC.